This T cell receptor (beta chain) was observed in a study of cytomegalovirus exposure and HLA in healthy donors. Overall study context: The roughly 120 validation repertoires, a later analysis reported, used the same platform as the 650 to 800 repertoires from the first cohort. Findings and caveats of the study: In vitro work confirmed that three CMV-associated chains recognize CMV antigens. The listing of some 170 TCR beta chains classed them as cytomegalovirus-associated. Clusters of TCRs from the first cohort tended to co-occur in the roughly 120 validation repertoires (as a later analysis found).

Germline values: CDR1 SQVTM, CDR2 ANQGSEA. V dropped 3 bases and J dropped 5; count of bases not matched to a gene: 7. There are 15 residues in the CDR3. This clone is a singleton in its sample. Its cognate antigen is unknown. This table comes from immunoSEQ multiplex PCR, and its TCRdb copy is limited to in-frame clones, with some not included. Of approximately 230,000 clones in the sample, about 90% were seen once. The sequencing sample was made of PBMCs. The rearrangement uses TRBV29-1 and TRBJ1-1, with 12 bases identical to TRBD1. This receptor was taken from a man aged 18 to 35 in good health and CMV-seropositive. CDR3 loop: CSVDGTGGFRTEAFF. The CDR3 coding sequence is TGCAGCGTTGATGGGACAGGGGGCTTCAGGACTGAAGCTTTCTTT. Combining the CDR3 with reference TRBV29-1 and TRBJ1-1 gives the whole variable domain SAVISQKPSRDICQRGTSLTIQCQVDSQVTMMFWYRQQPGQSLTLIATANQGSEATYESGFVIDKFPISRPNLTFSTLTVSNMSPEDSSIYLCSVDGTGGFRTEAFFGQGTRLTVV.